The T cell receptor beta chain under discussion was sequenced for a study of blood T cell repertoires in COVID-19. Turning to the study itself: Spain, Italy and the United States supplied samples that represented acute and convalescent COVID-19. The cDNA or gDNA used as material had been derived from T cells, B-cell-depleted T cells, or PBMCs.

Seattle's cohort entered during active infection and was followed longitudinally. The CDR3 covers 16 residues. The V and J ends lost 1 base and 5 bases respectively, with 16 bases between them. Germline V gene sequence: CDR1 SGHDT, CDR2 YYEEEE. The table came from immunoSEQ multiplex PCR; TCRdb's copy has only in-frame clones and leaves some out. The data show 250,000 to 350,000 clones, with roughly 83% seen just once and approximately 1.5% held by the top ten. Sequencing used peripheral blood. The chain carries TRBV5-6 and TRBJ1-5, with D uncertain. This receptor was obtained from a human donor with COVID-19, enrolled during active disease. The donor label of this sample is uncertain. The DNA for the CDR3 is TGTGCCAGCAGCTTGACCCCGTCGGTCGGGGATCAGCCCCAGCATTTT. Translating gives CASSLTPSVGDQPQHF.